This T cell receptor beta chain was found in a study of shared clonotypes between healthy human individuals. About the study: Each donor's CD4 naive and CD4 memory cells filled three plates apiece, CD8 naive two, and CD8 memory one.

Generated by immunoSEQ multiplex PCR, the TCRdb table keeps only in-frame clones and is missing some. Of roughly 1,800,000 clones in the sample, roughly 94% are singletons; the top ten hold roughly 1%. As to this clone: Its antigen is unknown. Other nucleotide sequences in the sample specify the same CDR3.

CD45RO-negative cells were positively selected for CCR7, leaving out terminally differentiated effector memory CD45RA+ cells. General study results and limits: Non-shared clonotypes showed lower generation probabilities than clonotypes common to all four donors. Donors were few, which limited the genetic and exposure-history diversity represented. A handful of donors had around 5% of their naive CD4 clonotypes in common.

Germline CDR1 is LGHNA and CDR2 is YSLEER. Trimming took off 3 bases at V and 1 base at J, with 6 bases between the two ends. The CDR3 sequence is 13 residues long. The sequenced sample was naive CD8+ T cells sorted from blood. The receptor was isolated from a man younger than 35 in good health. V gene TRBV4-3 combines with J gene TRBJ1-1; D unclear. CDR3 sequence (DNA): TGCGCCAGCAGCCACGGCGGGAACACTGAAGCTTTCTTT. It yields the protein CASSHGGNTEAFF.